The present entry profiles one T cell receptor (beta chain) with its context. A clone one base away is much larger, so this may be a read error. The V gene lost 9 bases and the J gene lost 6 bases, with 17 bases spanning the gap. Germline-derived CDR1 and CDR2 are MNHEY and SMNVEV (reference sequence). This CDR3 is built from 14 residues. Sample time point: patch test 1, 2 weeks after DPC sensitization. Indicated treatment: therapeutic diphenylcyclopropenone sensitization with weekly scalp DPC. Blood was collected ahead of every patch test applied. TCRdb fed the RACE reads into MiXCR, producing one record per CDR3 protein. This repertoire shows about 360,000 distinct CDR3 sequences, approximately 5% found once; its top ten account for over 2%. This sample is drawn from a study of human T cells and chemical hapten exposure.

The receptor comes from a woman between 45 and 65 years old with alopecia areata. Some clones in this sample may be carry-over from other donors' samples. V is TRBV27 and J is TRBJ2-2; a weak D match, TRBD2 (5 bases). Specimen: whole blood, collected in connection with sensitization to the hapten diphenylcyclopropenone (DPC). CDR3 amino acids: CARSPGRAAGELFF. For the CDR3, the DNA is TGTGCCAGGAGTCCGGGAAGGGCAGCCGGGGAGCTGTTTTTT.